Below, 27 T cell receptor beta chains from the same sample are listed, as sequenced in a study of PD-1 blockade in classical Hodgkin lymphoma. Some clones are missing from TCRdb's copy, which holds only in-frame ones; the method was immunoSEQ multiplex PCR. In the table there are some 7,500 clones, roughly 85% of which are singletons. Every patient relapsed after autologous stem cell transplantation, and brentuximab vedotin exposure varied. The study purified CD4+ T cells from thawed PBMCs using magnetic negative selection. The sample consisted of CD4+ T cells from blood, taken at baseline. These TCRs come from a human donor with classical Hodgkin lymphoma.

The chain has TRBV7-8 and TRBJ2-4, with D perhaps matching TRBD1 or TRBD2 (7 bases each). CDR1 is SGHVS and CDR2 is FQNEAQ in the germline V gene. The CDR3 length is 17 residues. The V gene lost 5 bases and the J gene lost 1 base, with 18 bases spanning the gap. This CDR3 reads CASSPPRQGGAKNIQYF. The CDR3 bases are TGTGCCAGCAGCCCCCCCCGACAGGGAGGGGCCAAAAACATTCAGTACTTC.

This chain joins TRBV4-1 and TRBJ2-6; a weak D match, TRBD1 (6 bases). This CDR3 is 15 amino acids long. CDR1 and CDR2 (germline): MGHRA, YSYEKL. V lost 3 bases and J 2 bases, leaving 8 bases between the germline ends. The CDR3 bases are TGCGCCAGCAGCCATCCAGGGGCTGGGGCCAACGTCCTGACTTTC. Its translation: CASSHPGAGANVLTF.

This clone occurred once. The gene calls are TRBV28 and TRBJ1-2; 9 bases line up with TRBD1. J gave up 6 bases and V 3 bases, and 2 bases lay outside the gene matches. The germline V gene encodes CDR1 MDHEN and CDR2 SYDVKM. This CDR3 is built from 13 residues. The CDR3 DNA follows: TGTGCCAGCAGTTTGGGGACAGGGAATGGCTACACCTTC. Its protein product is CASSLGTGNGYTF.

V gene TRBV6-1 combines with J gene TRBJ2-7; TRBD1 matches at 7 bases. This CDR3 region has 15 residues. V lost 10 bases and J lost 3; bases outside the gene matches: 15. Germline V gene lookup returns CDR1 MNHNS and CDR2 SASEGT. The CDR3 sequence is CATRDSTIEGYEQYF. The CDR3 DNA reads TGTGCCACCCGGGACAGCACCATTGAGGGCTACGAGCAGTACTTC.

The table lists this clone with a count of one. The chain recombines TRBV2 with TRBJ2-7; 11 nucleotides align to TRBD1. Germline-derived CDR1 and CDR2 are SNHLY and FYNNEI. The CDR3 runs to 14 residues. Trimming cost V 7 bases and J 2 bases; bases outside gene matches: 4. CDR3 nucleotides: TGTGCCAGCAACCCGGGACAGGGGGCCTACGAGCAGTACTTC. Protein: CASNPGQGAYEQYF.

The chain recombines TRBV21-1 with TRBJ2-1; the table names TRBD2, a call not compared with the DNA. TRBV21-1 is a recognized pseudogene. The CDR3 is made up of 15 amino acids. This chain's CDR3 is CASRARGAPYNEQFF. The DNA for the CDR3 is TGTGCCAGTAGAGCGCGGGGAGCACCCTACAATGAGCAGTTCTTC.

This chain joins TRBV5-1 and TRBJ2-1, with TRBD2 identical over 10 bases. J gave up 5 bases and V 6 bases, and 8 bases lay outside the gene matches. The CDR3 contains 15 residues. Per germline, CDR1 SGHRS and CDR2 YFSETQ. CDR3 in DNA: TGCGCCAGCAAACCGGGACTAGCGTCGAACAATGAGCAGTTCTTC. Translated: CASKPGLASNNEQFF.

This clone was counted only a few times. J is TRBJ2-7 and V is TRBV2; 7 bases fit TRBD1. Unmatched junction bases numbered 8, after V lost 6 bases and J lost 12 bases. This CDR3 spans 11 amino acids. The germline CDR1 and CDR2 sequences are SNHLY and FYNNEI. Written as DNA, the CDR3 is TGTGCCAGCAGCCTCGACAGGGACCGGTACTTC. This gives the protein CASSLDRDRYF.

The chain uses TRBV7-9 and TRBJ2-5, with unresolved D. Germline V gene sequence: CDR1 SEHNR, CDR2 FQNEAQ (reference sequence). CDR3 length: 15 residues. V was cut by 7 bases and J by 1 base, with 16 bases left in between. CDR3: CASIKAGVPQETQYF. For the CDR3, the DNA is TGTGCCAGCATCAAGGCAGGAGTCCCCCAAGAGACCCAGTACTTC.

In its sample, this clone was seen a few times. V gene TRBV18 combines with J gene TRBJ2-5, with D maybe TRBD1 (6 bases). V lost 2 bases and J 4 bases, leaving 14 bases between the germline ends. The CDR3 is made up of 15 amino acids. Looked up from germline, CDR1 is KGHSH and CDR2 is LQKENI. CDR3 protein: CASSPRSAGAETQYF. The CDR3 bases are TGTGCCAGCTCACCAAGGTCCGCAGGGGCAGAGACCCAGTACTTC.

The V call is TRBV5-1, the J call TRBJ2-1; TRBD1 aligns across 8 bases. Germline CDR1 reads SGHRS; CDR2 reads YFSETQ. The J segment lost 4 bases and the V segment lost 5 bases, leaving 14 bases of the junction unmatched. This CDR3 has 17 residues. Here the CDR3 DNA reads TGCGCCAGCAGGCCTGGGACAGGAGTTGGACCTTACAATGAGCAGTTCTTC. Protein sequence: CASRPGTGVGPYNEQFF. The variable domain in full, with the rest retrieved from reference TRBV5-1 and TRBJ2-1, is KAGVTQTPRYLIKTRGQQVTLSCSPISGHRSVSWYQQTPGQGLQFLFEYFSETQRNKGNFPGRFSGRQFSNSRSEMNVSTLELGDSALYLCASRPGTGVGPYNEQFFGPGTRLTVL.

DNA for the CDR3: TGCGCCAGCAGCCGAACTAGCGAAAGCTCCTACGAGCAGTACTTC. Its translation is CASSRTSESSYEQYF. This chain connects TRBV5-1 to TRBJ2-7, with 7 bases lining up with TRBD2. Germline V CDR1 and CDR2: SGHRS, YFSETQ. J lost 0 bases, V lost 4 bases, and 7 bases had no gene match. The CDR3 is made up of 15 amino acids.

CDR3 coding DNA: TGCGCCAGCAGCGTGGGACCGAGCTACAATGAGCAGTTCTTC. Its translation: CASSVGPSYNEQFF. The chain couples TRBV5-1 to TRBJ2-1; either TRBD1 or TRBD2 may supply D (5 bases each). The CDR3 consists of 14 residues. The V and J ends lost 4 bases and 3 bases respectively, with 11 bases between them. Germline loops: CDR1 SGHRS, CDR2 YFSETQ.

The chain joins TRBV7-6 to TRBJ2-2, with D perhaps TRBD2 (7 bases). The CDR3 loop spans 16 amino acids. V was cut by 1 base and J by 4 bases, with 13 bases left in between. In germline, CDR1 is SGHVS, CDR2 FNYEAQ. CDR3 residues: CASSLVGGHSTGELFF. CDR3 DNA sequence: TGTGCCAGCAGCTTAGTCGGGGGGCATAGCACCGGGGAGCTGTTTTTT.

This chain links TRBV9 with TRBJ2-2; 11 bases fit TRBD2. The CDR3 totals 17 residues. Trimming at V came to 0 bases and at J to 4 bases, leaving 5 bases not matched to a gene. Germline assignment: CDR1 SGDLS and CDR2 YYNGEE. As DNA, the CDR3 is TGTGCCAGCAGCGTAGGAGGGACTAGCGGATTCACCGGGGAGCTGTTTTTT. Encoded protein: CASSVGGTSGFTGELFF.

This clone was detected only once. The rearrangement joins TRBV14 to TRBJ2-3; no firm D call. The CDR3 is 13 residues long. CDR1 and CDR2 (germline): SGHDN, FVKESK. Between the trimmed V and J ends, which lost 4 bases and 6 bases, there was a span of 11 bases. The CDR3 region has the DNA TGTGCCAGCAGCCCTCGACTTGCTGATACGCAGTATTTT. Translating gives CASSPRLADTQYF.

The J gene is TRBJ1-1, the V gene TRBV29-1, with no clear D. The CDR3 length is 11 residues. V was pared by 2 bases and J by 10 bases, with 11 bases between. Germline CDR1 is SQVTM and CDR2 is ANQGSEA. The CDR3 protein is CSVEPQQRAFF. In DNA, the CDR3 is TGCAGCGTTGAACCACAACAACGAGCTTTCTTT.

The genes are TRBV6-1 and TRBJ2-7; TRBD1 aligns across 9 bases. CDR3 length: 17 residues. CDR1 is MNHNS, CDR2 SASEGT, per germline. Trimming took 0 bases from V and 0 from J; bases not matched to a gene: 6. CDR3 coding DNA: TGTGCCAGCAGTGAAGCGAGAGGGACAGGGATCTCCTACGAGCAGTACTTC. Translated: CASSEARGTGISYEQYF.

Regarding this clone: The sample carries other DNA sequences with the same CDR3. The gene calls are TRBV18 and TRBJ2-7; D perhaps matches TRBD2 (6 bases). There are 14 residues in the CDR3. The germline V gene has CDR1 KGHSH and CDR2 LQKENI. V lost 3 bases to trimming and J lost 0 bases, with 9 bases between them. CDR3 protein: CASSPLADSYEQYF. The DNA for the CDR3 is TGTGCCAGCTCACCCTTAGCGGACTCCTACGAGCAGTACTTC. The full variable domain, rest sourced from reference TRBV18 and TRBJ2-7, is NAGVMQNPRHLVRRRGQEARLRCSPMKGHSHVYWYRQLPEEGLKFMVYLQKENIIDESGMPKERFSAEFPKEGPSILRIQQVVRGDSAAYFCASSPLADSYEQYFGPGTRLTVT.

The chain uses TRBV28 and TRBJ1-5; 9 bases fit TRBD1. The CDR3 length is 16 residues. Germline lookup yields CDR1 MDHEN and CDR2 SYDVKM. The V gene end was trimmed by 3 bases and the J gene end by 5 bases; junction bases not matched to a gene: 8. The CDR3 loop is CASSFLGTGRDQPQHF. The CDR3 region has the DNA TGTGCCAGCAGTTTTTTAGGGACAGGGCGTGATCAGCCCCAGCATTTT.

The chain employs TRBV19 and TRBJ1-3; 11 positions match TRBD1. The ends lost 6 bases at V and 1 base at J; junction bases unmatched: 2. The length of the CDR3 is 15 residues. Germline values: CDR1 LNHDA, CDR2 SQIVND (reference sequence). The CDR3 here is CASSRDRGSGNTIYF. The CDR3 coding sequence is TGTGCCAGTAGCCGGGACAGGGGGTCTGGAAACACCATATATTTT.

This chain links TRBV19 with TRBJ2-1; TRBD2 matches at 10 bases. This CDR3 comprises 17 residues. Germline CDR1 is LNHDA and CDR2 is SQIVND (reference sequence). The trim removed 3 bases at V and 2 bases at J, leaving 7 bases unmatched. DNA for the CDR3: TGTGCCAGTAGTATGGAGGCTAGCGGGAGAACCTACAATGAGCAGTTCTTC. Its protein product is CASSMEASGRTYNEQFF.

The chain employs TRBV19 and TRBJ1-5; unclear D gene. The germline V gene has CDR1 LNHDA and CDR2 SQIVND (reference sequence). The CDR3 has 14 residues. The ends were cut back, 3 bases at V and 2 bases at J, with 8 bases in the middle. In nucleotides, the CDR3 is TGTGCCAGTAGTATTGGCCAGCGCAATCAGCCCCAGCATTTT. It codes for CASSIGQRNQPQHF.

The chain uses TRBV18 and TRBJ2-3; the match to TRBD1 covers 9 bases. J gave up 4 bases and V 3 bases, and 2 bases lay outside the gene matches. CDR3 length equals 14 residues. In germline, CDR1 is KGHSH, CDR2 LQKENI. CDR3 residues: CASSPGQGSDTQYF. The CDR3 DNA follows: TGTGCCAGCTCACCGGGACAGGGCTCAGATACGCAGTATTTT.

This sequence joins TRBV5-6 and TRBJ2-1; TRBD2 is a possible D gene (6 bases). The CDR3 spans 15 residues. Trimming took off 3 bases at V and 2 bases at J, with 12 bases between the two ends. Germline loops: CDR1 SGHDT, CDR2 YYEEEE. The CDR3 DNA reads as TGTGCCAGCAGCTCCGGGACTCCTACCTACAATGAGCAGTTCTTC. Amino acid sequence: CASSSGTPTYNEQFF.

This chain connects TRBV14 to TRBJ2-5; TRBD1 matches at 7 bases. Germline V CDR1 and CDR2: SGHDN, FVKESK. V lost 2 bases, J lost 4 bases, and 7 bases stayed unmatched. The length of the CDR3 is 15 residues. CDR3 sequence: CASSQMTGRIETQYF. For the CDR3, the DNA is TGTGCCAGCAGCCAAATGACAGGGCGCATAGAGACCCAGTACTTC.

This clone has only a few counts. At one end, the junction sequence differs from germline, possibly due to a read error. V and J are TRBV28 and TRBJ1-1, with TRBD1 as a possible D gene (5 bases). The V gene's germline CDR1 is MDHEN and CDR2 SYDVKM. The CDR3 covers 10 residues. CDR3 amino acids: CASASQSQGF. CDR3 DNA: TGTGCCAGCGCCTCCCAATCCCAGGGATTT.